This T cell receptor beta chain was retrieved from a study of cytomegalovirus exposure and HLA in healthy donors. Overall study findings and caveats: Sequencing depth roughly uniform across donors was assumed in presence/absence analyses. Accurate prediction of most subjects' HLA-A and HLA-B alleles from TCR beta sequences was reported.

Worth noting for this clone: Its antigen is not identified. Compared with germline, one end of the junction differs, possibly owing to a read error.

Use of 60 Vbeta and 13 Jbeta primers characterized the PCR. Original methodology: In a later analysis, around 11 million of approximately 86 million unique beta chains occurred in at least two donors. Method: immunoSEQ multiplex PCR; TCRdb's copy keeps in-frame clones and lacks some. The V and J calls and clone size are taken from that table; D and trimming were inferred from the DNA. The sample gives 100,000 to 150,000 clones, over 65% of which show up once; 20% is in the top ten. In nominal health when sampled, donors likely had unrecorded immune exposures nonetheless. This clonotype was obtained from a man aged 18 to 30 in good health and CMV-seropositive. Sequenced sample: PBMCs.

The DNA of the CDR3 is TGTGCCAGCAGCCTAGGACAGGCGTTCTACGAGCAGTACTTC. The encoded protein is CASSLGQAFYEQYF. J is TRBJ2-7 and V is TRBV13; 7 positions agree with TRBD1. The CDR3 extends over 14 amino acids. Germline V gene lookup returns CDR1 PRHDT and CDR2 FYEKMQ (reference sequence).